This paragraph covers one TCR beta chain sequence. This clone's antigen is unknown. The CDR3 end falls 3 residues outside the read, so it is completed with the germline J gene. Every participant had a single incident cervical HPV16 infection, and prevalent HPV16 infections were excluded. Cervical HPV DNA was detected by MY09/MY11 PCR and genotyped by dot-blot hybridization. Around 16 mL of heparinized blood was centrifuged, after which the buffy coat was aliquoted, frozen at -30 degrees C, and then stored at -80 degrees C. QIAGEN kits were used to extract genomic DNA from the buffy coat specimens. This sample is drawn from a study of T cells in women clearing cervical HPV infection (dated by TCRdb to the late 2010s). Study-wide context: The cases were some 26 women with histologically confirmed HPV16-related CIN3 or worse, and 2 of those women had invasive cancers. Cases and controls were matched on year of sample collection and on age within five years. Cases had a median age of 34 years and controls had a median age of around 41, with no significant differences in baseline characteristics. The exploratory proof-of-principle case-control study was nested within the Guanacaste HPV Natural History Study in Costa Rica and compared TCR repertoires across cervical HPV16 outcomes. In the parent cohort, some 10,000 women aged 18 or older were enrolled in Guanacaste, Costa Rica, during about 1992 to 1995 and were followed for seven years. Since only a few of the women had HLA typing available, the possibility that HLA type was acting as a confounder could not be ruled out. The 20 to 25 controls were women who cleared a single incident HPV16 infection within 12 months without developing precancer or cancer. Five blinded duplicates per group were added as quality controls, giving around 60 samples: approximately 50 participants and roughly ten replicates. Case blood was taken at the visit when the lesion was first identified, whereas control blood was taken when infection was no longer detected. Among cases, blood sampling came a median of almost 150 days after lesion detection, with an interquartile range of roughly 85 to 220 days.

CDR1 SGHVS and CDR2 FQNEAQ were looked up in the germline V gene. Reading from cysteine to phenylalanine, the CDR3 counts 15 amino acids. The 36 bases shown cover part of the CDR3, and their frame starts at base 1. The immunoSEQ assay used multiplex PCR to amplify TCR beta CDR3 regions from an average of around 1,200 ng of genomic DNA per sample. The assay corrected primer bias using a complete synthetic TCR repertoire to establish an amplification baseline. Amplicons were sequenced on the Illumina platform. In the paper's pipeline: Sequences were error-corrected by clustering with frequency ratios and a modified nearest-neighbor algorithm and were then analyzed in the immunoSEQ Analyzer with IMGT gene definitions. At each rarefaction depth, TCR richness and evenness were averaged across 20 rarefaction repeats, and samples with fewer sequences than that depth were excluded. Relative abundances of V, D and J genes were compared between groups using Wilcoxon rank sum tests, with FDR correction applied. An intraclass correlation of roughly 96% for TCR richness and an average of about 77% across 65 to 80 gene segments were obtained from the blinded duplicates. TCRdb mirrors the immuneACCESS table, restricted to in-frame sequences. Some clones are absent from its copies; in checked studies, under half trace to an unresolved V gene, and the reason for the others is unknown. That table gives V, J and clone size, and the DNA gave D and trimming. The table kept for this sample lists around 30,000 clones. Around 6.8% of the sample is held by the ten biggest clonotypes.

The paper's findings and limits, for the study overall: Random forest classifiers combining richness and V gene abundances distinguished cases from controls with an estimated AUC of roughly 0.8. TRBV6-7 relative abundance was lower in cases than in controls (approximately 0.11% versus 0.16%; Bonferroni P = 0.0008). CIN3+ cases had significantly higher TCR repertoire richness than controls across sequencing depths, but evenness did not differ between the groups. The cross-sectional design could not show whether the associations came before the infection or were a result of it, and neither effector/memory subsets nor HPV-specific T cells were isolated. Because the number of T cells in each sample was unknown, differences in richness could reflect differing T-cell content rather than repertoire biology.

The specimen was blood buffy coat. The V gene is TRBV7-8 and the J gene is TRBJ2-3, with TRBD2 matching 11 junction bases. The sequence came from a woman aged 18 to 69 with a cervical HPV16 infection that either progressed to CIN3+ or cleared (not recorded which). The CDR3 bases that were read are TGTGCCAGCAGCCCTCAGACTAGCGGGACCGAGACG. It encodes CASSPQTSGTET. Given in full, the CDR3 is CASSPQTSGTETQYF.